The clone carrying this T cell receptor (beta chain) has more than one count but fewer than ten. Antigen: not known. Hyperthyroidism was newly diagnosed in patients aged 18 to 65 (duration under 2 months). The data belong to a study of T cells in Graves' hyperthyroidism and ophthalmopathy. Study-wide points: Ophthalmopathy, which appeared later, was predicted by the model a median 6.5 months before onset. Ophthalmopathy was separated from stable hyperthyroidism by a 13 V-J model. Most thyroid-expanded clonotypes above 0.001 were also found in blood.

RNA transcripts gave rise to amplified TCR beta CDR3 regions. HTBI primers were used for first-round RT-PCR of the TCR CDR3. TCRdb reanalysed the multiplex PCR reads using MiXCR and keeps one entry per CDR3 protein. The sample holds about 350,000 distinct CDR3 sequences, roughly 15% seen once. This TCR came from a woman aged 25 to 45 with Graves' hyperthyroidism that later progressed to Graves' ophthalmopathy. The sequenced sample was blood.

The DNA of the CDR3 is TGTGCCAGCAGCTCAGGGCAGCTCTACTCCTACGAGCAGTACTTC. Encoded protein: CASSSGQLYSYEQYF. V and J are TRBV7-2 and TRBJ2-7; possible D gene TRBD1, 5 bases. This CDR3 spans 15 amino acids. Germline CDR1 is SGHTA and CDR2 is FQGNSA. The germline V and J ends were trimmed by 4 bases and 0 bases, with 13 bases remaining between them.